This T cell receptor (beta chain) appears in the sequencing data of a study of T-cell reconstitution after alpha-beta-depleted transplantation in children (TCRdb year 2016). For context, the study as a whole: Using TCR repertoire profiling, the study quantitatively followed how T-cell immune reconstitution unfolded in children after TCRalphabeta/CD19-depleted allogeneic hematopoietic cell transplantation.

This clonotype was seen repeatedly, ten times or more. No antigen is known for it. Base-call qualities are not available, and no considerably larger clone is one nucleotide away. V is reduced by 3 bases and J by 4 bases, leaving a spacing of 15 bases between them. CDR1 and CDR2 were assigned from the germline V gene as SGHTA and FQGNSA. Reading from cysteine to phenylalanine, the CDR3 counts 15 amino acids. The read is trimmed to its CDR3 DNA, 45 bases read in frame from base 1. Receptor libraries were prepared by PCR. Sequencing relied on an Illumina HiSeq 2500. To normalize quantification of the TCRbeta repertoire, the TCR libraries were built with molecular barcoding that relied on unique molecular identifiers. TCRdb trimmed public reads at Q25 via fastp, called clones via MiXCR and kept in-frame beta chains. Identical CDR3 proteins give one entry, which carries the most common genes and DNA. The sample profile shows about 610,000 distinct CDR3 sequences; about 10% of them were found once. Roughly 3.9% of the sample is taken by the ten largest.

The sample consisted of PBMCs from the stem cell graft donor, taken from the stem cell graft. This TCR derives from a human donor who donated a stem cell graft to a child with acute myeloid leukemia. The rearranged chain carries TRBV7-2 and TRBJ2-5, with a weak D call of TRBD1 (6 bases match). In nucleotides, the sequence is TGTGCCAGCAGCTTGGTGTTTGGGGGCAGAGAGACCCAGTACTTC. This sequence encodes CASSLVFGGRETQYF.